The source of this T cell receptor (beta chain) is a study of CXCR3-negative and CXCR3-positive naive CD8 T cells. Study-wide context: Some 140 million TRB reads were obtained in total, which works out to about 1.5 +/- 0.3 million per library.

The CDR3 is 15 amino acids. Germline CDR1 and CDR2: MNHEY and SMNVEV (reference sequence). Libraries of TRB cDNA were made by 5' RACE and carried UMIs. After re-calling the 5' RACE reads, TCRdb lists one entry per CDR3 protein, DNA absent. Found here are about 58,000 distinct CDR3 sequences; the top ten clones hold roughly 0.42%. The chain uses TRBV27 and TRBJ2-3. This sequence originates from a human donor in good health. Some clones in this sample may be carry-over from other donors' samples. The sample taken for sequencing was naive CXCR3- CD8+ T cells from blood. Subset in this sample: CD45RO-CCR7+CD27+CD95- naive CD8+ T cells lacking CXCR3 (TNR3-). The CDR3 loop is CASSLSQLLVDTQYF.